This TCR beta chain was profiled in a study of cytomegalovirus exposure and HLA in healthy donors. Study outcomes and limitations: Later analysis reportedly placed an Asian-associated ancestry cluster below the roughly 700-donor mean in N-insertions.

Primers for the PCR totalled 60 Vbeta and 13 Jbeta. The assay was immunoSEQ multiplex PCR, and TCRdb's table has in-frame clones only and misses some. The repertoire includes around 33,000 clones, approximately 79% of them detected once, and roughly 7.9% sits in the top ten. This clone was seen a handful of times. Its antigen remains unidentified. The V and J ends lost 6 bases and 6 bases respectively, with 12 bases between them. The germline V gene encodes CDR1 LNHDA and CDR2 SQIVND (reference sequence). The CDR3 sequence is 13 residues long. The origin of this receptor is a woman aged 25 to 39 in good health and CMV-seropositive. The sequenced material came from PBMCs. The J gene is TRBJ1-5, the V gene TRBV19, with TRBD1 as a possible D gene (5 bases). This CDR3 reads CASSPFDSQPQHF. The CDR3 DNA sequence: TGTGCCAGTAGCCCATTCGACAGTCAGCCCCAGCATTTT.